This T cell receptor beta chain comes out of a study of cytomegalovirus exposure and HLA in healthy donors. Study as a whole: Caucasian-associated ancestry cluster membership applied to less than 85% of around 400 genotyped donors.

This clone was detected a few times. Its antigen is currently unknown. Study results and limitations: In a later analysis, TCR beta V- and J-gene trimming showed a link to a missense DCLRE1C variant.

With V trimmed by 11 bases and J by 4 bases, 5 bases remained unmatched. The CDR3 spans 11 residues. Germline CDR1 is MGHDK and CDR2 is SYGVNS. PCR primers comprised 60 Vbeta and 13 Jbeta primers. The method was immunoSEQ multiplex PCR; TCRdb's version includes in-frame clones alone and lacks a portion of them. The sample lists more than 100,000 clones; more than 55% were seen once. The sequenced sample consisted of PBMCs. The rearrangement links TRBV25-1 to TRBJ2-7; 7 positions agree with TRBD2. This TCR came from a man between 18 and 35 years old in good health and CMV-seronegative. The CDR3 reads CASHGGYEQYF. The CDR3 coding sequence is TGTGCCTCCCACGGGGGGTACGAGCAGTACTTC.